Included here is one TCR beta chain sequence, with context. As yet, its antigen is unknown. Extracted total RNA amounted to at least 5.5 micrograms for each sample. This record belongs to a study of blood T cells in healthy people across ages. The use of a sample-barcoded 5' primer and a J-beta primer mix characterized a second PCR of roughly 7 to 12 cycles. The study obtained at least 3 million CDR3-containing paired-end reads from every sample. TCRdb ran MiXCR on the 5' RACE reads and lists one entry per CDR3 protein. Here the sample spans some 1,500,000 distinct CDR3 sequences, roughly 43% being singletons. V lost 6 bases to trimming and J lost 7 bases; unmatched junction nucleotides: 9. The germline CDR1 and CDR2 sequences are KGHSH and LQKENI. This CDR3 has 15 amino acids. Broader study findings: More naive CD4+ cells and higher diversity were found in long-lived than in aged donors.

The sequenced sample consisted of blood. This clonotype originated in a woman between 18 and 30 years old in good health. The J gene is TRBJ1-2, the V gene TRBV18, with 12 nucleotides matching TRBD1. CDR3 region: CASSPTGTGGSGYTF. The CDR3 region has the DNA TGTGCCAGCTCCCCTACCGGGACAGGGGGCTCTGGCTACACCTTC.